The 30 T cell receptor beta chains given below trace back to one sample, sequenced in a study of shared clonotypes between healthy human individuals. Data came from immunoSEQ multiplex PCR; TCRdb stores just in-frame clones and leaves some out. The sample shows roughly 300,000 clones, 80% to 90% of them seen only once. The sequenced sample consisted of memory CD8+ T cells sorted from blood. Indicated subset: CD45RO+ cells pooled with CCR7-negative TemRA cells. These receptors all stem from a man between 18 and 29 years old in good health.

The V and J genes are TRBV27 and TRBJ2-3; 7 bases align to TRBD1. The CDR3 length is 13 residues. The germline V gene has CDR1 MNHEY and CDR2 SMNVEV (reference sequence). V was clipped by 8 bases and J by 3 bases; unmatched bases: 5. The CDR3 DNA is TGTGCCAGCCGGGACAGCGAGACAGATACGCAGTATTTT. It encodes CASRDSETDTQYF.

J is TRBJ1-2 and V is TRBV19; the D is unclear. The CDR3 contains 14 residues. CDR1 is LNHDA, CDR2 SQIVND, per germline (reference sequence). V was trimmed by 1 base and J by 3 bases, leaving 9 bases between them. The CDR3 region is CASSIGGEHYGYTF. CDR3 DNA: TGTGCCAGTAGTATAGGCGGGGAGCACTATGGCTACACCTTC.

This sequence joins TRBV15 and TRBJ2-1; weak D call: TRBD2 (5 bases). The CDR3 loop spans 14 amino acids. Germline assignment: CDR1 LNHNV and CDR2 YYDKDF (reference sequence). Trimming stripped 6 bases from V and 0 bases from J, with 9 bases between. The CDR3 protein is CATRGGPSYNEQFF. CDR3 in DNA: TGTGCCACCAGGGGCGGGCCCTCCTACAATGAGCAGTTCTTC.

The V call is TRBV4-1, the J call TRBJ1-6; D not certain. CDR1 is MGHRA and CDR2 is YSYEKL in the germline V gene. Between the trimmed V and J ends, which lost 0 bases and 10 bases, there was a span of 7 bases. The CDR3 has 13 residues. CDR3 sequence (DNA): TGCGCCAGCAGCCAAGAAAATTACTCACCCCTCCACTTT. Translated, it gives CASSQENYSPLHF.

This chain uses TRBV29-1 with TRBJ1-1; TRBD1 matches at 9 bases. The length of the CDR3 is 14 residues. Germline CDR1 is SQVTM and CDR2 is ANQGSEA. This CDR3 reads CSSTPTTGGTEAFF. In DNA form, the CDR3 reads TGCAGTTCAACCCCTACGACAGGGGGGACTGAAGCTTTCTTT. The full variable domain, completed using reference TRBV29-1 and TRBJ1-1, is SAVISQKPSRDICQRGTSLTIQCQVDSQVTMMFWYRQQPGQSLTLIATANQGSEATYESGFVIDKFPISRPNLTFSTLTVSNMSPEDSSIYLCSSTPTTGGTEAFFGQGTRLTVV.

CDR3 protein: CASSVSGSAPYNEQFF. CDR3 DNA sequence: TGTGCCAGCAGTGTTAGCGGGAGCGCGCCATACAATGAGCAGTTCTTC. The genes are TRBV6-6 and TRBJ2-1, with 9 nucleotides matching TRBD2. V dropped 5 bases and J dropped 4; count of bases not matched to a gene: 9. The length of the CDR3 is 16 residues. Germline loops: CDR1 MNHNY, CDR2 SVGAGI (reference sequence).

The genes are TRBV9 and TRBJ2-7; 7 bases match TRBD2. Trimming at V came to 0 bases and at J to 3 bases, leaving 3 bases not matched to a gene. Germline lookup yields CDR1 SGDLS and CDR2 YYNGEE. The length of the CDR3 is 14 residues. The chain's CDR3 is CASSVGSSGYEQYF. The DNA for the CDR3 is TGTGCCAGCAGCGTAGGTTCTAGCGGCTACGAGCAGTACTTC.

The gene calls are TRBV4-1 and TRBJ2-1; 10 bases are a match to TRBD2. The CDR3 extends over 18 amino acids. J was trimmed by 3 bases and V by 1 base; bases with no gene match: 9. Germline V gene data show CDR1 as MGHRA and CDR2 as YSYEKL. The CDR3: CASSQVQGLAVNYNEQFF. CDR3 coding DNA: TGCGCCAGCAGCCAAGTCCAAGGACTAGCGGTTAACTACAATGAGCAGTTCTTC.

The rearrangement uses TRBV14 and TRBJ2-7; 8 bases line up with TRBD2. Germline assignment: CDR1 SGHDN and CDR2 FVKESK. CDR3 length: 15 residues. V shed 1 base, J shed 3 bases, and the junction held 5 bases outside the gene matches. The CDR3 is CASSQGISGIYEQYF. As DNA, the CDR3 is TGTGCCAGCAGCCAAGGTATTAGCGGGATCTACGAGCAGTACTTC.

The V call is TRBV13, the J call TRBJ2-7, with 7 nucleotides matching TRBD1. Germline V gene lookup returns CDR1 PRHDT and CDR2 FYEKMQ (reference sequence). CDR3 size: 14 residues. V shed 2 bases, J shed 2 bases, and the junction held 3 bases outside the gene matches. As DNA, the CDR3 is TGTGCCAGCAGCTTAACCGGGACAGCCTACGAGCAGTACTTC. Amino acids: CASSLTGTAYEQYF.

This clone was observed a single time. The J gene is TRBJ1-5, the V gene TRBV4-2; perhaps TRBD1 as D (5 bases). The V end lost 5 bases, the J end lost 6 bases, and 23 bases lay between the germline ends. The CDR3 extends over 17 amino acids. Germline CDR1 LGHNA, CDR2 YNFKEQ. The CDR3 region is CASSGPPLGHLGQPQHF. DNA of the CDR3: TGTGCCAGCAGCGGGCCACCCCTGGGGCATTTAGGTCAGCCCCAGCATTTT.

The CDR3 loop reads CSVALAGLSSYEQYF. In nucleotides, the CDR3 is TGCAGCGTGGCACTAGCGGGACTTAGCTCCTACGAGCAGTACTTC. The chain carries TRBV29-1 and TRBJ2-7; 10 bases map to TRBD2. CDR1 is SQVTM and CDR2 is ANQGSEA in the germline V gene. After removal of 6 bases from V and 0 bases from J, the junction contained 8 bases not matched to a gene. This CDR3 is built from 15 residues.

The chain couples TRBV28 to TRBJ2-1; TRBD2 agrees at 7 bases. Per germline, CDR1 MDHEN and CDR2 SYDVKM. The CDR3 extends over 17 amino acids. The V and J ends lost 2 bases and 2 bases, in that order; junction bases with no gene match: 9. CDR3 nucleotide sequence: TGTGCCAGCAGTTTAAGGAGTTCGGGGGGAGCCTACAATGAGCAGTTCTTC. It is translated as CASSLRSSGGAYNEQFF.

The chain has TRBV27 and TRBJ2-7, with D hard to call. Germline V CDR1 and CDR2: MNHEY, SMNVEV (reference sequence). This CDR3 comprises 15 residues. The V gene lost 7 bases and the J gene lost 0 bases, with 16 bases spanning the gap. CDR3 in DNA: TGTGCCAGCACCCTATCCGCCTTTAGCTCCTACGAGCAGTACTTC. It yields the protein CASTLSAFSSYEQYF.

The chain has TRBV13 and TRBJ1-1, with no clear D. This CDR3 spans 14 amino acids. The germline V and J ends were trimmed by 5 bases and 1 base, with 11 bases remaining between them. From germline, CDR1 is PRHDT and CDR2 FYEKMQ (reference sequence). This chain's CDR3 is CASSPTLGNTEAFF. In DNA form, the CDR3 reads TGTGCCAGCAGCCCCACGTTGGGGAACACTGAAGCTTTCTTT.

This clone was counted a single time. CDR3 DNA sequence: TGTGCCAGATCCTTCGGGGAGAACTATGGCTACACCTTC. Translated: CARSFGENYGYTF. The chain carries TRBV7-5 and TRBJ1-2. TRBV7-5 is a listed pseudogene. This CDR3 is 13 amino acids long.

In the case of this clone: Other nucleotide sequences from this sample produce the same CDR3. The rearrangement joins TRBV29-1 to TRBJ2-2; tentatively, D is TRBD1 (5 bases). CDR1 and CDR2 (germline): SQVTM, ANQGSEA. Trimming took off 4 bases at V and 5 bases at J, with 14 bases between the two ends. This CDR3 is built from 14 residues. This chain's CDR3 is CSVVQGYGTGELFF. The DNA for the CDR3 is TGCAGCGTTGTTCAGGGTTACGGGACCGGGGAGCTGTTTTTT.

This chain joins TRBV5-1 and TRBJ2-7; 14 bases align to TRBD2. The CDR3 spans 19 residues. The J segment lost 3 bases and the V segment lost 8 bases, leaving 19 bases of the junction unmatched. Germline V gene data show CDR1 as SGHRS and CDR2 as YFSETQ. In nucleotides, the CDR3 is TGCGCCAGTGGCACGGGACTAGCGGGAGCCCAAGCCTTTTTCTACGAGCAGTACTTC. It codes for CASGTGLAGAQAFFYEQYF. The full variable domain, with the rest looked up from reference TRBV5-1 and TRBJ2-7, is KAGVTQTPRYLIKTRGQQVTLSCSPISGHRSVSWYQQTPGQGLQFLFEYFSETQRNKGNFPGRFSGRQFSNSRSEMNVSTLELGDSALYLCASGTGLAGAQAFFYEQYFGPGTRLTVT.

The chain combines TRBV27 with TRBJ1-1; 9 bases fit TRBD1. Germline assignment: CDR1 MNHEY and CDR2 SMNVEV (reference sequence). V was pared by 4 bases and J by 0 bases, with 9 bases of the junction left unmatched. The CDR3 length is 17 residues. The CDR3 nucleotides are TGTGCCAGCAGTTACGGGACAGGGAGGTTTTTGAACACTGAAGCTTTCTTT. Translating it yields CASSYGTGRFLNTEAFF.

The rearrangement uses TRBV6-1 and TRBJ2-1; 8 bases line up with TRBD2. CDR3 length equals 16 residues. V gave up 3 bases and J gave up 9 bases; unmatched junction bases: 13. Germline values: CDR1 MNHNS, CDR2 SASEGT. This CDR3 reads CASSDSAGGLRTEQFF. CDR3 coding DNA: TGTGCCAGCAGTGACAGTGCGGGAGGACTAAGGACTGAGCAGTTCTTC.

This rearrangement joins TRBV29-1 to TRBJ1-1; a possible D gene is TRBD1 (5 bases). The CDR3 has 14 amino acids. Germline assignment: CDR1 SQVTM and CDR2 ANQGSEA. With 4 bases removed from V and 7 bases from J, the gap between germline ends came to 19 bases. DNA for the CDR3: TGCAGCGTTGTGTTCCGAGTGCAGGGAATTGAAGCTTTCTTT. Protein: CSVVFRVQGIEAFF.

V is TRBV2 and J is TRBJ1-2, with D possibly being TRBD1 (5 bases). CDR3 length: 11 amino acids. Germline values: CDR1 SNHLY, CDR2 FYNNEI. V lost 10 bases and J lost 4, with 10 bases in between. CDR3 DNA: TGTGCCACGCTAAGGGGCTATGGCTACACCTTC. It is translated as CATLRGYGYTF.

This chain connects TRBV9 to TRBJ2-7; weak D call: TRBD2 (5 bases). There are 13 residues in the CDR3. The V end was cut by 0 bases, the J end by 6 bases, with 10 bases between. In germline, CDR1 is SGDLS, CDR2 YYNGEE. CDR3 bases: TGTGCCAGCAGCGTAGGGACTTCCCCCGAGCAGTACTTC. Its translation: CASSVGTSPEQYF.

The rearrangement joins TRBV19 to TRBJ2-1; TRBD1 is a possible D gene (6 bases). The ends were cut back, 1 base at V and 9 bases at J, with 13 bases in the middle. CDR1 is LNHDA, CDR2 SQIVND, per germline (reference sequence). The CDR3 consists of 14 residues. The CDR3 region is CASSIGPGTIEQFF. The CDR3 DNA sequence: TGTGCCAGTAGTATAGGACCCGGGACAATTGAGCAGTTCTTC.

Remarks on this clone: At the DNA level, this CDR3 is encoded by other sequences in the same sample as well. The chain joins TRBV9 to TRBJ1-2; TRBD1 agrees at 8 bases. The CDR3 spans 15 residues. Trimming cost V 2 bases and J 0 bases; bases outside gene matches: 3. The germline V gene encodes CDR1 SGDLS and CDR2 YYNGEE. In DNA form, the CDR3 reads TGTGCCAGCAGCGTCGGACAGGGAGCTAACTATGGCTACACCTTC. Translating gives CASSVGQGANYGYTF.

The chain employs TRBV30 and TRBJ2-1, with 8 bases lining up with TRBD2. The CDR3 totals 13 residues. Germline trimming cut 2 bases from V and 8 bases from J; bases unmatched to any gene: 5. CDR1 and CDR2 from the germline V gene are GTSNPN and SVGIG (reference sequence). The CDR3 DNA follows: TGTGCCTGGAGTTCGACTAGCGCGGATGAGCAGTTCTTC. It codes for CAWSSTSADEQFF.

This clone was observed a single time. This sequence joins TRBV27 and TRBJ2-7; D is perhaps TRBD1 or TRBD2 (5 bases each). V lost 3 bases to trimming and J lost 5 bases, with 11 bases between them. The CDR3 runs to 13 residues. From germline, CDR1 is MNHEY and CDR2 SMNVEV (reference sequence). The CDR3 here is CASSFSRGHEQYF. The CDR3 region has the DNA TGTGCCAGCAGTTTTTCTAGGGGACACGAGCAGTACTTC.

The chain uses TRBV10-3 and TRBJ2-7, with 9 bases lining up with TRBD1. V dropped 5 bases and J dropped 2; count of bases not matched to a gene: 10. The CDR3 spans 16 residues. CDR1 ENHRY and CDR2 SYGVKD come from the germline V gene. In DNA, the CDR3 is TGTGCCATCAGTACTAACCCGGGACAGGGTACCTACGAGCAGTACTTC. Its translation is CAISTNPGQGTYEQYF.

In its sample, this clone was seen a few times. The rearrangement joins TRBV5-6 to TRBJ1-2; D uncertain. The CDR3 totals 14 residues. Germline assignment: CDR1 SGHDT and CDR2 YYEEEE. V lost 3 bases and J 4 bases, leaving 13 bases between the germline ends. For the CDR3, the DNA is TGTGCCAGCAGCTATCGCTCCCCTGGCTATGGCTACACCTTC. This encodes CASSYRSPGYGYTF.

The chain has TRBV4-1 and TRBJ1-1, with a weak D call TRBD1 (5 bases). The CDR3 length is 16 residues. The germline V gene encodes CDR1 MGHRA and CDR2 YSYEKL. The V end was cut by 1 base, the J end by 3 bases, with 15 bases between. The CDR3 loop is CASSQAGLGEDTEAFF. As DNA, the CDR3 is TGCGCCAGCAGCCAAGCGGGTCTGGGGGAGGACACTGAAGCTTTCTTT.